Presented here are 22 T cell receptor beta chains from one specimen sequenced in a study of glioma-infiltrating T cells after dendritic cell vaccination. The protocol was immunoSEQ multiplex PCR, while the TCRdb copy is restricted to in-frame clones and leaves out a portion. The profile shows some 60,000 clones, about four fifths of them singletons. The sample's time point: after dendritic cell vaccination, including at tumor progression/relapse. The specimen comprised blood, sampled after dendritic cell vaccination. The receptors derive from a human donor with glioblastoma.

The chain joins TRBV19 to TRBJ2-7, with D unclear. From germline, CDR1 is LNHDA and CDR2 SQIVND (reference sequence). This CDR3 is built from 13 residues. The germline V and J ends were trimmed by 3 bases and 2 bases, with 8 bases remaining between them. CDR3 residues: CASSMLGAYEQYF. DNA for the CDR3: TGTGCCAGTAGTATGCTCGGAGCCTACGAGCAGTACTTC.

This clone has only a few counts. This chain connects TRBV5-1 to TRBJ2-3; D perhaps matches TRBD2 (6 bases). This CDR3 spans 14 amino acids. Between the trimmed V and J ends, which lost 3 bases and 14 bases, there was a span of 22 bases. The V gene's germline CDR1 is SGHRS and CDR2 YFSETQ. CDR3 amino acids: CASSSGFSGVRPYF. The CDR3 DNA reads as TGCGCCAGCAGCTCCGGGTTTTCGGGGGTCCGACCGTATTTT.

This chain joins TRBV11-3 and TRBJ1-2; D perhaps matches TRBD1 (5 bases). The V gene lost 1 base and the J gene lost 6 bases, with 18 bases spanning the gap. The germline gives CDR1 SGHNT, CDR2 YENEEA. The CDR3 has 16 residues. CDR3 bases: TGTGCCAGCAGCTTAGTCGCGGGTCAGGGACTCCATGGCTACACCTTC. Its translation: CASSLVAGQGLHGYTF.

There are a few counts of this clone. The V and J genes are TRBV19 and TRBJ2-5, with 9 bases matching TRBD1. The trim removed 5 bases at V and 2 bases at J, leaving 9 bases unmatched. CDR1 is LNHDA and CDR2 is SQIVND in the germline V gene (reference sequence). This CDR3 comprises 16 residues. CDR3 region: CASSRGVTGGQETQYF. CDR3 sequence (DNA): TGTGCCAGTAGTCGGGGGGTGACAGGGGGACAAGAGACCCAGTACTTC.

This chain uses TRBV2 with TRBJ2-5; D is perhaps TRBD2 (7 bases). The CDR3 sequence is 14 residues long. V shed 6 bases and J shed 4 bases, with 15 bases lying between them. CDR1 and CDR2 from the germline V gene are SNHLY and FYNNEI. The CDR3: CASRGAGDGETQYF. The CDR3 nucleotides read TGTGCCAGCAGGGGGGCGGGGGATGGAGAGACCCAGTACTTC. Full variable domain (outside the CDR3, taken from reference TRBV2 and TRBJ2-5): EPEVTQTPSHQVTQMGQEVILRCVPISNHLYFYWYRQILGQKVEFLVSFYNNEISEKSEIFDDQFSVERPDGSNFTLKIRSTKLEDSAMYFCASRGAGDGETQYFGPGTRLLVL.

This chain links TRBV6-6 with TRBJ1-1; perhaps TRBD1 as D (6 bases). The CDR3 loop spans 15 amino acids. The V gene's germline CDR1 is MNHNY and CDR2 SVGAGI (reference sequence). The V and J ends lost 2 bases and 3 bases respectively, with 13 bases between them. The CDR3 here is CASSYMDSRDTEAFF. The CDR3 nucleotides are TGTGCCAGCAGTTACATGGACAGTCGGGACACTGAAGCTTTCTTT.

The chain is built from TRBV10-2 and TRBJ1-1; 9 nucleotides line up with TRBD1. Unmatched junction bases numbered 8, after V lost 6 bases and J lost 0 bases. Germline V gene sequence: CDR1 WSHSY, CDR2 SAAADI. The CDR3 spans 16 residues. The CDR3 coding sequence is TGCGCCAGCAGCCGCGGACAGGGGATACTGAACACTGAAGCTTTCTTT. Protein product: CASSRGQGILNTEAFF.

The chain couples TRBV7-8 to TRBJ2-5; 12 bases map to TRBD2. The CDR3 spans 18 residues. V shed 2 bases and J 2 bases; nucleotides not matched to a gene: 9. Germline CDR1 SGHVS, CDR2 FQNEAQ. The CDR3 DNA sequence: TGTGCCAGCAGCTTAAATGGCCTAGCGGGGGGGAGTCAAGAGACCCAGTACTTC. Protein sequence: CASSLNGLAGGSQETQYF. The whole variable domain, filled in from reference TRBV7-8 and TRBJ2-5, reads GAGVSQSPRYKVAKRGQDVALRCDPISGHVSLFWYQQALGQGPEFLTYFQNEAQLDKSGLPSDRFFAERPEGSVSTLKIQRTQQEDSAVYLCASSLNGLAGGSQETQYFGPGTRLLVL.

This chain joins TRBV11-2 and TRBJ1-1; 9 bases match TRBD1. The V and J ends lost 6 bases and 3 bases, in that order; junction bases with no gene match: 11. The CDR3 is made up of 16 amino acids. From germline, CDR1 is SGHAT and CDR2 FQNNGV. The CDR3 reads CASSSGTGSLDTEAFF. As DNA, the CDR3 is TGTGCCAGCAGTTCCGGGACAGGGAGTCTAGACACTGAAGCTTTCTTT.

This clone was picked up a small number of times. J is TRBJ1-4 and V is TRBV7-8, with D unresolved. Germline V gene sequence: CDR1 SGHVS, CDR2 FQNEAQ. Trimming stripped 5 bases from V and 10 bases from J, with 17 bases between. The CDR3 runs to 14 residues. CDR3 sequence: CASSDHPEGGKLFF. The CDR3 DNA sequence: TGTGCCAGCAGCGACCATCCGGAGGGTGGAAAACTGTTTTTT.

V and J are TRBV6-5 and TRBJ1-5; 8 bases align to TRBD1. Germline CDR1 is MNHEY and CDR2 is SVGAGI. The CDR3 consists of 15 residues. J lost 6 bases, V lost 5 bases, and 9 bases had no gene match. The DNA for the CDR3 is TGTGCCAGCAGTGCACAAGGGACAGGCGTTCAGCCCCAGCATTTT. This translates into CASSAQGTGVQPQHF.

V is TRBV5-6 and J is TRBJ2-3; 10 bases match TRBD1. CDR3 size: 15 residues. Germline CDR1 and CDR2: SGHDT and YYEEEE. J was trimmed by 5 bases and V by 4 bases; bases with no gene match: 7. In nucleotides, the CDR3 is TGTGCCAGCAGCCGCTCCGGGACAGGGGAAGATACGCAGTATTTT. Protein product: CASSRSGTGEDTQYF.

J is TRBJ2-5 and V is TRBV4-2; TRBD2 agrees at 7 bases. This CDR3 comprises 15 residues. Germline V gives CDR1 LGHNA, CDR2 YNFKEQ. Trimming cost V 2 bases and J 9 bases; bases outside gene matches: 12. The CDR3 region is CASSQLTSRRPAQYF. CDR3 sequence (DNA): TGTGCCAGCAGCCAATTGACTAGCCGGCGCCCGGCCCAGTACTTC.

The chain uses TRBV19 and TRBJ1-5; 7 bases agree with TRBD1. The CDR3 extends over 15 amino acids. V shed 7 bases and J 5 bases; nucleotides not matched to a gene: 11. Germline-derived CDR1 and CDR2 are LNHDA and SQIVND (reference sequence). CDR3 nucleotides: TGTGCCAGTACTCTGACAGGGAAACTAGATCAGCCCCAGCATTTT. The encoded protein is CASTLTGKLDQPQHF.

V is TRBV18 and J is TRBJ2-5, with a possible D match to TRBD2 (5 bases). The CDR3 loop spans 14 amino acids. Germline CDR1 is KGHSH and CDR2 is LQKENI. V lost 6 bases to trimming and J lost 3 bases, with 14 bases between them. In DNA form, the CDR3 reads TGTGCCAGCTCGCTAGTCCGAGCGGAAGAGACCCAGTACTTC. Amino acids: CASSLVRAEETQYF.

The V and J genes are TRBV7-9 and TRBJ2-7; D is perhaps TRBD2 (5 bases). Per the germline V gene, CDR1 is SEHNR and CDR2 is FQNEAQ (reference sequence). Between the trimmed V and J ends, which lost 7 bases and 4 bases, there was a span of 11 bases. This CDR3 has 12 residues. CDR3 loop: CASIQEGYEQYF. CDR3 in DNA: TGTGCCAGCATCCAAGAGGGTTACGAGCAGTACTTC.

This clone occurred a few times. V gene TRBV4-1 combines with J gene TRBJ2-4; weak D call: TRBD1 (5 bases). From germline, CDR1 is MGHRA and CDR2 YSYEKL. The length of the CDR3 is 18 residues. V was clipped by 1 base and J by 0 bases, with 16 bases between them. The CDR3 here is CASSQVVQKGIAKNIQYF. CDR3 coding DNA: TGCGCCAGCAGCCAAGTGGTCCAGAAGGGGATAGCCAAAAACATTCAGTACTTC.

This rearrangement joins TRBV10-2 to TRBJ2-2, with 7 nucleotides matching TRBD2. This CDR3 is built from 15 residues. Germline trimming cut 3 bases from V and 8 bases from J; bases unmatched to any gene: 9. Germline lookup yields CDR1 WSHSY and CDR2 SAAADI. The CDR3 region is CASSDGTIRPGELFF. In DNA, the CDR3 is TGCGCCAGCAGTGATGGGACTATCAGACCGGGGGAGCTGTTTTTT.

The rearrangement joins TRBV19 to TRBJ1-1; possible D gene TRBD1, 5 bases. Germline V lookup: CDR1 LNHDA, CDR2 SQIVND (reference sequence). Trimming took off 8 bases at V and 8 bases at J, with 12 bases between the two ends. CDR3 length: 11 amino acids. This chain's CDR3 is CASGTREEAFF. The CDR3 DNA reads as TGTGCCAGTGGGACTAGGGAGGAAGCTTTCTTT.

V usage is TRBV10-3 and J usage is TRBJ1-5; 8 nucleotides line up with TRBD1. Germline trimming cut 6 bases from V and 7 bases from J; bases unmatched to any gene: 11. CDR3 size: 15 residues. Germline V gene data show CDR1 as ENHRY and CDR2 as SYGVKD. The CDR3: CAIRQAGGAGQPQHF. The CDR3 bases are TGTGCCATCAGACAAGCAGGGGGCGCGGGACAGCCCCAGCATTTT.

The chain links TRBV2 to TRBJ2-5; D perhaps matches TRBD2 (5 bases). Germline loops: CDR1 SNHLY, CDR2 FYNNEI. CDR3 length equals 14 residues. V was pared by 6 bases and J by 4 bases, with 15 bases between. The CDR3 region has the DNA TGTGCCAGCAGGGAGGCCGCTCTGGGAGAGACCCAGTACTTC. Protein product: CASREAALGETQYF. Using reference TRBV2 and TRBJ2-5 for the parts outside the CDR3, the full variable domain is EPEVTQTPSHQVTQMGQEVILRCVPISNHLYFYWYRQILGQKVEFLVSFYNNEISEKSEIFDDQFSVERPDGSNFTLKIRSTKLEDSAMYFCASREAALGETQYFGPGTRLLVL.

The V call is TRBV7-6, the J call TRBJ1-5; D gene unclear. Germline CDR1 and CDR2: SGHVS and FNYEAQ. With 3 bases removed from V and 0 bases from J, the gap between germline ends came to 3 bases. The CDR3 covers 13 residues. CDR3 DNA sequence: TGTGCCAGCAGCTTTAATAGCAATCAGCCCCAGCATTTT. Protein sequence: CASSFNSNQPQHF.